Following are 5 T cell receptor beta chains from one sample sequenced in a study of CD8+CD57+ T cells in acquired aplastic anemia. Patients selected for sequencing had displayed CD8+CD57+ cell expansion by flow cytometry. Genomic DNA constituted the template upon which TCR beta VDJ and CDR3 profiling was performed. From the reads, TCRdb called clonotypes with MiXCR, one entry per CDR3 protein. The repertoire holds 260,000 or so distinct CDR3 sequences, with around 46% as singletons. Sequencing was performed on sorted CD4+, CD8+, or CD8+CD57+ T cells (not recorded which) from PBMCs. The source of these receptors is a human donor with aplastic anemia.

Only a few counts were recorded for this clonotype. The chain couples TRBV6-1 to TRBJ2-7, with no clear D. The CDR3 extends over 17 amino acids. The V end lost 2 bases, the J end lost 4 bases, and 21 bases lay between the germline ends. The V gene's germline CDR1 is MNHNS and CDR2 SASEGT. CDR3 sequence reads: CASSESRLSKGPYEQYF. CDR3 bases: TGTGCCAGCAGTGAAAGTCGGCTCTCTAAGGGCCCATACGAGCAGTACTTC.

This clonotype was detected ten times or more. The genes are TRBV20-1 and TRBJ1-1; D is undetermined. Trimming left V 3 bases short and J 3 bases short, with 8 bases between. The CDR3 runs to 12 residues. CDR1 and CDR2 from the germline V gene are DFQATT and SNEGSKA (reference sequence). CDR3 protein: CSARVRDTEAFF. CDR3 DNA: TGCAGTGCTAGGGTCCGGGACACTGAAGCTTTCTTT.

V is TRBV7-2 and J is TRBJ2-7; possibly TRBD2 for D (5 bases). The CDR3 is 15 residues long. CDR1 is SGHTA and CDR2 is FQGNSA in the germline V gene. V was pared by 0 bases and J by 6 bases, with 15 bases between. The CDR3: CASSLANWLALEQYF. The CDR3 nucleotides are TGTGCCAGCAGCTTAGCGAATTGGCTAGCTCTCGAGCAGTACTTC.

This clonotype was picked up many times. V gene TRBV19 combines with J gene TRBJ1-1; no clear D. Germline CDR1 LNHDA, CDR2 SQIVND (reference sequence). There are 13 residues in the CDR3. Trimming pared 5 bases from V and 5 bases from J, leaving 12 bases between. CDR3: CASSPGLVTEAFF. The CDR3 DNA follows: TGTGCCAGTAGTCCAGGACTGGTGACTGAAGCTTTCTTT. Filled out from reference TRBV19 and TRBJ1-1, the complete variable domain reads DGGITQSPKYLFRKEGQNVTLSCEQNLNHDAMYWYRQDPGQGLRLIYYSQIVNDFQKGDIAEGYSVSREKKESFPLTVTSAQKNPTAFYLCASSPGLVTEAFFGQGTRLTVV.

This clonotype was found once. V usage is TRBV25-1 and J usage is TRBJ1-6, with D unresolved. Germline values: CDR1 MGHDK, CDR2 SYGVNS. Trimming left V 6 bases short and J 9 bases short, with 24 bases between. The CDR3 extends over 17 amino acids. This CDR3 reads CASSPYPEKAKGSPLHF. In DNA, the CDR3 is TGTGCCAGCAGCCCATACCCGGAGAAGGCCAAAGGTTCACCCCTCCACTTT.